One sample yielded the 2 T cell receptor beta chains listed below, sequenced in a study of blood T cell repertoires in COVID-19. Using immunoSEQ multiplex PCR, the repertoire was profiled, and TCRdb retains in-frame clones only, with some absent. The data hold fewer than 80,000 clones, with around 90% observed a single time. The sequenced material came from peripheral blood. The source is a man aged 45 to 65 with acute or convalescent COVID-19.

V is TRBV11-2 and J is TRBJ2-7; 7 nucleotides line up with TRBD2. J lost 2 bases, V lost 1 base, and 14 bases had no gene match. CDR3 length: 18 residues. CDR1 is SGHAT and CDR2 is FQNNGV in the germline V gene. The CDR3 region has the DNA TGTGCCAGCAGCTTAGTAGGTTCAGCGGGAAACCGTCCCTACGAGCAGTACTTC. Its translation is CASSLVGSAGNRPYEQYF.

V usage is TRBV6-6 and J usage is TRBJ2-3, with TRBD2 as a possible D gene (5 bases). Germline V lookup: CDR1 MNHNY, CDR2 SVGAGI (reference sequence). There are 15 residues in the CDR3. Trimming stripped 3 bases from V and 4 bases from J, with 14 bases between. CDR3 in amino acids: CASSYGGSAPDTQYF. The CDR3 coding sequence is TGTGCCAGCAGTTATGGCGGGTCTGCGCCAGATACGCAGTATTTT.